This T cell receptor beta chain was retrieved from a study of neurological immune-mediated disorders. Overall study context: The multiple sclerosis group of some 34 included approximately 30 relapsing-remitting and 3 secondary progressive patients. Study-wide points: Levels of TCR clonal expansion peaked in HTLV-1-associated myelopathy and reached their lowest in multiple sclerosis, under those of healthy controls.

TCRdb independently ran MiXCR on the 5' RACE reads; one entry per CDR3 protein. The sample yields 90,000 to 150,000 distinct CDR3 sequences, more than 2.5% seen once. The CDR3 contains 14 residues. CDR1 and CDR2 from the germline V gene are SGDLS and YYNGEE. Trimming cost V 8 bases and J 10 bases, with 22 bases left between them. The table lists this clonotype with many counts. Its target is unknown. This sequence joins TRBV9 and TRBJ2-1; D is possibly TRBD2 (5 bases). Sequences were obtained from PBMCs. The receptor was derived from a woman in her 30s with multiple sclerosis. Here the CDR3 reads CASATEVTSHEQFF. In DNA form, the CDR3 reads TGTGCCAGTGCGACGGAGGTGACCTCTCACGAGCAGTTCTTC. The whole variable domain, remainder taken from reference TRBV9 and TRBJ2-1, is DSGVTQTPKHLITATGQRVTLRCSPRSGDLSVYWYQQSLDQGLQFLIQYYNGEERAKGNILERFSAQQFPDLHSELNLSSLELGDSALYFCASATEVTSHEQFFGPGTRLTVL.